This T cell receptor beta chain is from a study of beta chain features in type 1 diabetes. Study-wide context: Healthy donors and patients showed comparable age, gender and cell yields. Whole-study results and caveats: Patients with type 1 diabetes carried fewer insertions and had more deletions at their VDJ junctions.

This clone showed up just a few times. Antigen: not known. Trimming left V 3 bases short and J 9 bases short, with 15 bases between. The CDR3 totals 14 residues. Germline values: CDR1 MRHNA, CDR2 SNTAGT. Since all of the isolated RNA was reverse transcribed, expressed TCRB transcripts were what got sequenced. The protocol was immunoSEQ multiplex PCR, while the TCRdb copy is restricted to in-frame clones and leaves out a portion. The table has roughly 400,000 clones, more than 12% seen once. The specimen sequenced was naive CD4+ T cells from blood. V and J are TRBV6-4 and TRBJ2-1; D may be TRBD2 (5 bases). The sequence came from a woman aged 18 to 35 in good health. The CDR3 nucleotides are TGTGCCAGCAGTGAAGGGCTAGGAGGACGTGAGCAGTTCTTC. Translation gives CASSEGLGGREQFF.